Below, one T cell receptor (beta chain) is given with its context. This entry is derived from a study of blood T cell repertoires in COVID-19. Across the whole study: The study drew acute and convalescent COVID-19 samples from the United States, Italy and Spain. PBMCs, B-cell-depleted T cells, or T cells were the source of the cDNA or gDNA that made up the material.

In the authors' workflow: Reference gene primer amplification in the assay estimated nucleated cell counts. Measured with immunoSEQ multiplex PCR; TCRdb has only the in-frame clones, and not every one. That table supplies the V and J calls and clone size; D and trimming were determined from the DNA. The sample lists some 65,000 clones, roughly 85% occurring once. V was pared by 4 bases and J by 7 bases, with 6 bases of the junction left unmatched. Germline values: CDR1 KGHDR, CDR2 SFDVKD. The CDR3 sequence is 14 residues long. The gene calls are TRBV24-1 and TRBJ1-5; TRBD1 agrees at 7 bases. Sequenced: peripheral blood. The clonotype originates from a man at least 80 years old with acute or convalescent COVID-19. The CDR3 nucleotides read TGTGCCACCAGTGAAGACAGGGACTGGCAGCCCCAGCATTTT. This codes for CATSEDRDWQPQHF.